The rows below give T cell receptor beta chains drawn from one sample of a study of CD8+ T cells in alopecia areata. Data came from immunoSEQ multiplex PCR; TCRdb stores just in-frame clones and leaves some out. The data show about 11,000 clones, approximately 60% seen once. This material consisted of skin, taken at week 0. Every receptor here comes from a human donor with alopecia areata. Both conserved end residues are part of each CDR3. Fields, in order: J gene, D gene, V gene, clone size, CDR3 DNA, CDR3 protein. The D gene is left open where the match is weak. Part of the rows lack a size; the others show once, few, many or a class for expanded clones.

J: TRBJ2-3; D: .; V: TRBV7-9; size: .; DNA: TGTGCCAGCAGCCCTAAGACTTGGGAGTCAGATACGCAGTATTTT; CDR3: CASSPKTWESDTQYF
J: TRBJ1-5; D: .; V: TRBV5-5; size: .; DNA: TGTGCCAGCAACGGACAGAACAATCAGCCCCAGCATTTT; CDR3: CASNGQNNQPQHF
J: TRBJ2-2; D: .; V: TRBV5-1; size: .; DNA: TGCGCCAGCAGCTTGGCCCGGTCGAACGGGGAGCTGTTTTTT; CDR3: CASSLARSNGELFF
J: TRBJ2-2; D: .; V: TRBV7-3; size: .; DNA: TGTGCCAGCAGCTTAACTGGGGAGCTGTTTTTT; CDR3: CASSLTGELFF
J: TRBJ1-1; D: .; V: TRBV14; size: .; DNA: TGTGCCAGCAGCCAAGATCGGGGGTATCGGCTAGGCGGCATGAACACTGAAGCTTTCTTT; CDR3: CASSQDRGYRLGGMNTEAFF
J: TRBJ2-1; D: .; V: TRBV6-6; size: once; DNA: TGTGCCAGCAGTTCAGGCCCCGGGGGGCAGTTCTTC; CDR3: CASSSGPGGQFF
J: TRBJ2-7; D: .; V: TRBV6-1; size: .; DNA: TGTGCCAGCAGGGCTAGACAGTACCCCTACGAGCAGTACTTC; CDR3: CASRARQYPYEQYF
J: TRBJ2-4; D: .; V: TRBV7-2; size: .; DNA: TGTGCCAGCAGCTTATCGGGGGTTCTAGCCAAAAACATTCAGTACTTC; CDR3: CASSLSGVLAKNIQYF
J: TRBJ2-2; D: .; V: TRBV7-3; size: .; DNA: TGTGCCAGCAGCACTGGGGGCGGGAACTCAAGGGAGCTGTTTTTT; CDR3: CASSTGGGNSRELFF
J: TRBJ1-2; D: TRBD1; V: TRBV7-2; size: .; DNA: TGTGCCAGCAGCCGACAGGGGGGCTATGGCTACACCTTC; CDR3: CASSRQGGYGYTF
J: TRBJ1-2; D: TRBD1; V: TRBV29-1; size: few; DNA: TGCAGCGTTGACGACAGGGCAGCCCCATGGGGCTATGGCTACACCTTC; CDR3: CSVDDRAAPWGYGYTF
J: TRBJ2-3; D: .; V: TRBV4-1; size: .; DNA: TGCGCCAGCAGCCAAGTTAACTTGGGGTTCACAGATACGCAGTATTTT; CDR3: CASSQVNLGFTDTQYF
J: TRBJ2-1; D: TRBD2; V: TRBV6-1; size: once; DNA: TGTGCCAGCAGTGCCGGGACTAGCGGGAGTTTCGGGTCCTACAATGAGCAGTTCTTC; CDR3: CASSAGTSGSFGSYNEQFF
J: TRBJ1-6; D: TRBD1; V: TRBV10-1; size: .; DNA: TGCGCCAGCAGTTCCGGGACAGGGAATAATTCACCCCTCCACTTT; CDR3: CASSSGTGNNSPLHF
J: TRBJ1-1; D: TRBD1; V: TRBV11-2; size: .; DNA: TGTGCCAGCAGCACCAGGGGGGGATCCGAAGCTTTCTTT; CDR3: CASSTRGGSEAFF
J: TRBJ1-1; D: .; V: TRBV20-1; size: .; DNA: TGCAGAGCGGGGGCAAACACTGAAGCTTTCTTT; CDR3: CRAGANTEAFF
J: TRBJ2-3; D: .; V: TRBV4-1; size: medium-sized; DNA: TGCGCCAGCAGCCAGGAACATACGCAGTATTTT; CDR3: CASSQEHTQYF
J: TRBJ1-1; D: TRBD1; V: TRBV19; size: .; DNA: TGTGCCAGTAGTACACAGGGGGACACTGAAGCTTTCTTT; CDR3: CASSTQGDTEAFF
J: TRBJ1-1; D: .; V: TRBV18; size: .; DNA: TGTGCCAGCTCCCGGACAGTTGAAGCTTTCTTT; CDR3: CASSRTVEAFF
J: TRBJ2-1; D: .; V: TRBV5-3; size: .; DNA: TGTGCCAGCAGCTGGCAGGACGGAAACAATGAGCAGTTCTTC; CDR3: CASSWQDGNNEQFF
J: TRBJ1-1; D: .; V: TRBV18; size: .; DNA: TGTGCCAGCTCACCAGGGGCTGACGCTGAAGCTTTCTTT; CDR3: CASSPGADAEAFF
J: TRBJ2-1; D: .; V: TRBV6-1; size: .; DNA: TGTGCCAGCAGTGAAGCGGCAGGGCGTGATGAGCAGTTCTTC; CDR3: CASSEAAGRDEQFF
J: TRBJ2-7; D: TRBD2; V: TRBV7-8; size: few; DNA: TGTGCCAGCAGGCCAAGGGGAAGGGAAACTAGCGGGAGTTCCTACGAGCAGTACTTC; CDR3: CASRPRGRETSGSSYEQYF
J: TRBJ2-1; D: .; V: TRBV6-5; size: .; DNA: TGTGCCAGCAGTTACGAGGGACGGGATGAGCAGTTCTTC; CDR3: CASSYEGRDEQFF
J: TRBJ2-7; D: .; V: TRBV6-5; size: .; DNA: TGTGCCAGCAGATATCGCCGACTGAGGACCTACGAGCAGTACTTC; CDR3: CASRYRRLRTYEQYF
J: TRBJ1-1; D: .; V: TRBV7-9; size: .; DNA: TGTGCCAGCATTCAACAGGTTTTTGGAGAGACTGAAGCTTTCTTT; CDR3: CASIQQVFGETEAFF
J: TRBJ2-1; D: TRBD2; V: TRBV16; size: .; DNA: TGTGCCAGCAGCCAATCAAGTGGGCGGGAGACCTGGTTCTTC; CDR3: CASSQSSGRETWFF
J: TRBJ1-2; D: TRBD1; V: TRBV6-5; size: few; DNA: TGTGCCAGCAGCCTCAGGGGGTATGGCTACACCTTC; CDR3: CASSLRGYGYTF
J: TRBJ2-7; D: .; V: TRBV14; size: .; DNA: TGTGCCAGCAGCCAAGATCTTAGTCCTGGCTACTCCTACGAGCAGTACTTC; CDR3: CASSQDLSPGYSYEQYF
J: TRBJ2-1; D: .; V: TRBV29-1; size: .; DNA: TGCAGCGTCTCAAGGAGGGAGCTCCTCTCCTACAATGAGCAGTTCTTC; CDR3: CSVSRRELLSYNEQFF
J: TRBJ2-3; D: TRBD2; V: TRBV4-3; size: .; DNA: TGCGCCAGCAGCCAAGATCCCAGCGGGGGGACAGATACGCAGTATTTT; CDR3: CASSQDPSGGTDTQYF
J: TRBJ2-7; D: .; V: TRBV5-5; size: .; DNA: TGTGCCAGCAGCATCGGGACGCTCTCCTACGAGCAGTACTTC; CDR3: CASSIGTLSYEQYF
J: TRBJ2-1; D: .; V: TRBV29-1; size: .; DNA: TGCAGCGTTGAAGATCCCGACAGGTCGGGCTACAATGAGCAGTTCTTC; CDR3: CSVEDPDRSGYNEQFF
J: TRBJ2-1; D: .; V: TRBV5-1; size: .; DNA: TGCGCCAGCAGCCAGCCCTCTAGGCTGGAGCAGTTCTTC; CDR3: CASSQPSRLEQFF
J: TRBJ2-1; D: .; V: TRBV19; size: .; DNA: TGTGCCAGTCGAAAGTACGAGTCCTATTACAATGAGCAGTTCTTC; CDR3: CASRKYESYYNEQFF
J: TRBJ1-1; D: .; V: TRBV4-1; size: .; DNA: TGCGCCAGCAGGGTGGGGAGGGGCCAATCGAGGAGTACTGAAGCTTTCTTT; CDR3: CASRVGRGQSRSTEAFF
J: TRBJ1-5; D: TRBD1; V: TRBV19; size: .; DNA: TGTGCCAGTAGTATTGGGACAGGGCGACAGCATTTT; CDR3: CASSIGTGRQHF
J: TRBJ2-6; D: TRBD1; V: TRBV6-1; size: .; DNA: TGTGCCAGCAGAACAGGGGGCTCAGGGGCCAACGTCCTGACTTTC; CDR3: CASRTGGSGANVLTF
J: TRBJ1-1; D: TRBD1; V: TRBV5-1; size: .; DNA: TGCGCCAGCAGCTTTCGACAGGGAGTAGCTTTCTTT; CDR3: CASSFRQGVAFF
J: TRBJ2-1; D: TRBD1; V: TRBV5-8; size: few; DNA: TGTGCCAGCAGCTTACCTCCGGGACAGGGGGCGGACAATGAGCAGTTCTTC; CDR3: CASSLPPGQGADNEQFF
J: TRBJ2-2; D: .; V: TRBV7-9; size: .; DNA: TGTGCCAGCAGCTTAGCGTGGGAGAACACCGGGGAGCTGTTTTTT; CDR3: CASSLAWENTGELFF
J: TRBJ2-7; D: .; V: TRBV6-1; size: few; DNA: TGTGCCAGCAGTGAAAACCGGGATGAGCAGTACTTC; CDR3: CASSENRDEQYF
J: TRBJ1-1; D: TRBD1; V: TRBV6-5; size: medium-sized; DNA: TGTGCCAGCAGACTGACAGGGGCTGGGAACACTGAAGCTTTCTTT; CDR3: CASRLTGAGNTEAFF
J: TRBJ2-1; D: TRBD1; V: TRBV19; size: few; DNA: TGTGCCAGTAGTCGGACAGGGAACAATGAGCAGTTCTTC; CDR3: CASSRTGNNEQFF
J: TRBJ1-1; D: .; V: TRBV6-1; size: .; DNA: TGCGCCAGCAGTGATGAAAGGGGAACCGAAGCTTTCTTT; CDR3: CASSDERGTEAFF
J: TRBJ2-7; D: .; V: TRBV6-1; size: few; DNA: TGTGCCAGCAGTTCCATGGGGGCTAGGGAGCAGTACTTC; CDR3: CASSSMGAREQYF
J: TRBJ1-2; D: TRBD1; V: TRBV6-8; size: .; DNA: TGTGCCAGCAGTTACTCGGGACAGGCTTATGGCTACACCTTC; CDR3: CASSYSGQAYGYTF
J: TRBJ1-4; D: .; V: TRBV5-1; size: few; DNA: TGCGCCAGCAGCTGGGGGAGGCCAAACGAAAAACTGTTTTTT; CDR3: CASSWGRPNEKLFF
J: TRBJ1-2; D: .; V: TRBV10-1; size: .; DNA: TGCGCCAGCAGTGCCTCGGACCGCCTCGCCTACACCTTC; CDR3: CASSASDRLAYTF
J: TRBJ2-2; D: .; V: TRBV6-6; size: .; DNA: TGTGCCAGCAGTTCCGCCCCCACCACCGGGGAGCTGTTTTTT; CDR3: CASSSAPTTGELFF
J: TRBJ1-2; D: .; V: TRBV6-1; size: once; DNA: TGTGCCAGCGTTACCCGGGACGGATACAACTATGGCTACACCTTC; CDR3: CASVTRDGYNYGYTF
J: TRBJ1-2; D: .; V: TRBV1; size: once; DNA: TGTGCCAGCAGCTCCACAGGGGGCGGCTACACCTTC; CDR3: CASSSTGGGYTF
J: TRBJ1-2; D: .; V: TRBV19; size: few; DNA: TGTGCCAGTAGTCCAGGAGAGGGCTATGGCTACACCTTC; CDR3: CASSPGEGYGYTF
J: TRBJ1-1; D: TRBD1; V: TRBV5-1; size: .; DNA: TGCGCCAGCAGCTCCTACCCAGGGGGCGTGAACACTGAAGCTTTCTTT; CDR3: CASSSYPGGVNTEAFF